This T cell receptor (beta chain) was retrieved from a study of T-cell reconstitution after alpha-beta-depleted transplantation in children. Study-level points and caveats: It was surviving recipient T cells and thymic progenitors that gave some patients high TCRbeta diversity at day 60. From newly produced T cells came most of the T-cell counts and diversity one year after transplant.

Of note for this clonotype: What it recognizes is unknown.

Preparing the TCRbeta library involved the use of unique molecular identifiers. TCRdb independently ran MiXCR on the PCR reads; one entry per CDR3 protein. Of about a million distinct CDR3 sequences in the sample, roughly 29% were seen once. The CDR3 is 13 residues long. Germline lookup yields CDR1 MDHEN and CDR2 SYDVKM. The J segment lost 2 bases and the V segment lost 7 bases, leaving 3 bases of the junction unmatched. This specimen consisted of PBMCs, mostly from graft donor cells, obtained 360 days after TCRalphabeta/CD19-depleted stem cell transplant. The receptor was isolated from a boy younger than two who had a stem cell transplant for SCID, so the T cells may come from the graft donor. The chain couples TRBV28 to TRBJ2-3; 7 bases align to TRBD2. The CDR3 DNA reads as TGTGCCAGCATCAGCGGGGACACAGATACGCAGTATTTT. Encoded protein: CASISGDTDTQYF.